One and the same sample provided the 9 T cell receptor beta chains below, sequenced in a study of Graves' ophthalmopathy and Graves' hyperthyroidism (dated by TCRdb to the late 2010s). Sequencing used an Illumina HiSeq 2000. TCR beta CDR3 regions were amplified from RNA transcripts for repertoire sequencing. The first round was an RT-PCR using HTBI primers with the Qiagen OneStep RT-PCR kit, and this first round was followed by a second-round multiplex PCR, then size selection and purification. The public reads were reprocessed in TCRdb via fastp at Q25 and MiXCR, keeping in-frame beta chains. CDR3 protein sequences are deduplicated, and each keeps its most common genes and DNA. Across this sample there are about 700,000 distinct CDR3 sequences, with about 41% seen only once. Of the sample, over 2.5% is held by the ten largest clones. Material for sequencing was peripheral blood. These TCRs come from an adult man with Graves' ophthalmopathy.

The sample holds a few counts of this clonotype. The junction departs from the called germline gene at one end, perhaps through a read error. The chain combines TRBV7-2 with TRBJ1-3, with D unresolved. Germline CDR1 is SGHTA and CDR2 is FQGNSA. The CDR3 runs 17 residues. The CDR3 DNA follows: TGCGCCAGCAGCCAAGATCGAAGAGGGTCATCTGGAAACACCATATATTTT. Its protein is CASSQDRRGSSGNTIYF.

The chain uses TRBV19 and TRBJ1-5; 10 positions agree with TRBD1. Trimming removed 8 bases from V and 11 bases from J; junction bases left unmatched: 9. Germline lookup yields CDR1 LNHDA and CDR2 SQIVND (reference sequence). The CDR3 is made up of 13 amino acids. The CDR3 reads CASGQGGIGAQHF. As DNA, the CDR3 is TGTGCCAGTGGACAGGGGGGTATCGGGGCCCAGCATTTT.

This clonotype showed up just a few times. The rearrangement joins TRBV10-3 to TRBJ2-7; either TRBD1 or TRBD2 may fit D (5 bases each). This CDR3 contains 13 residues. Per the germline V gene, CDR1 is ENHRY and CDR2 is SYGVKD. V lost 10 bases, J lost 6 bases, and 19 bases lay in between. CDR3 amino acids: CASRIRGGAEQYF. In DNA, the CDR3 is TGTGCCAGCCGTATTCGGGGTGGGGCCGAGCAGTACTTC.

This clonotype was found once. CDR3 DNA sequence: TGCAGTGCTAGGGACAGGGACAGGGTTTTTGAAAAACTGTTTTTT. Translated: CSARDRDRVFEKLFF. The chain is built from TRBV20-1 and TRBJ1-4; 9 nucleotides agree with TRBD1. The length of the CDR3 is 15 residues. Germline CDR1 and CDR2: DFQATT and SNEGSKA (reference sequence). Unmatched junction bases numbered 9, after V lost 3 bases and J lost 7 bases.

This chain joins TRBV4-1 and TRBJ1-1, with unresolved D. Trimming removed 4 bases from V and 7 bases from J, with 16 bases in between. This CDR3 has 14 amino acids. Germline V gene data show CDR1 as MGHRA and CDR2 as YSYEKL. For the CDR3, the DNA is TGCGCCAGCAGCCGGCCAAGACAAGGTGGTGAAGCTTTCTTT. It specifies CASSRPRQGGEAFF.

This sequence joins TRBV29-1 and TRBJ1-3, with D possibly matching TRBD1 (5 bases). The CDR3 extends over 14 amino acids. Per germline, CDR1 SQVTM and CDR2 ANQGSEA. V was clipped by 4 bases and J by 4 bases, with 14 bases between them. For the CDR3, the DNA is TGCAGCGTTGGACTCATCGGGGCGGGAAACACCATATATTTT. This encodes CSVGLIGAGNTIYF. Combining the CDR3 with reference TRBV29-1 and TRBJ1-3 gives the whole variable domain SAVISQKPSRDICQRGTSLTIQCQVDSQVTMMFWYRQQPGQSLTLIATANQGSEATYESGFVIDKFPISRPNLTFSTLTVSNMSPEDSSIYLCSVGLIGAGNTIYFGEGSWLTVV.

On this clonotype itself: A much larger clone differs by one base, so this may be a read error. This chain links TRBV12-3 or TRBV12-4 with TRBJ1-3; TRBD1 might be the D (6 bases). The length of the CDR3 is 14 residues. Trimming left V 7 bases short and J 9 bases short, with 19 bases between. In nucleotides, the CDR3 is TGTGCCAGCAAAGGGACATCCTTTCTAAGCACCATATATTTT. It codes for CASKGTSFLSTIYF.

The genes are TRBV10-3 and TRBJ2-5, with D maybe TRBD1 (6 bases). Germline lookup yields CDR1 ENHRY and CDR2 SYGVKD. The CDR3 runs 14 residues. The germline V and J ends were trimmed by 4 bases and 9 bases, with 18 bases remaining between them. CDR3 region: CAISGGRTEEPQYF. CDR3 nucleotide sequence: TGTGCCATCAGTGGGGGCAGGACAGAGGAGCCCCAGTACTTC.

This clonotype showed up many times. The chain combines TRBV7-6 with TRBJ2-7, with D possibly being TRBD1 (5 bases). The V and J ends lost 1 base and 1 base respectively, with 8 bases between them. Germline assignment: CDR1 SGHVS and CDR2 FNYEAQ. The CDR3 sequence is 14 residues long. For the CDR3, the DNA is TGTGCCAGCAGCTTAGGGAGACAGTCCTACGAGCAGTACTTC. Translating gives CASSLGRQSYEQYF.